This T cell receptor beta chain was sequenced in a study of neoadjuvant anti-PD-1 for oral cavity cancer. Study overall: Patients without progression got a fourth dose around day 43. General study findings and limits: Higher pretreatment Treg/Th17 ratios tracked higher pretreatment blood clonality.

This clone was picked up one time. Its target is unknown. Generated by immunoSEQ multiplex PCR, the TCRdb table keeps only in-frame clones and is missing some. Here the sample spans around 15,000 clones, approximately 65% being singletons. Trimming shortened V by 5 bases and J by 6 bases, and 8 bases separated the two germline ends. Per germline, CDR1 MNHEY and CDR2 SVGAGI. The CDR3 is made up of 12 amino acids. This receptor was taken from a person aged 40 to 85 with oral cavity squamous cell carcinoma. The specimen comprised PBMCs, sampled before nivolumab (anti-PD-1) treatment. The chain uses TRBV6-5 and TRBJ2-1; possibly TRBD2 for D (6 bases). CDR3 bases: TGTGCCAGCAGTGGGGACTTCAATGAGCAGTTCTTC. This sequence encodes CASSGDFNEQFF.